These 17 T cell receptor beta chains were all obtained from the same sample, sequenced in a study of blood T cell repertoires in COVID-19. Sequencing used immunoSEQ multiplex PCR; TCRdb keeps in-frame clones, though not all of them. The data contain roughly 430,000 clones, nearly 90% of them singletons. Specimen: PBMCs or T cells enriched from blood (not recorded which). These receptors were obtained from a woman aged 40 to 49 with acute COVID-19.

The chain has TRBV10-3 and TRBJ1-5; 7 bases align to TRBD1. This CDR3 comprises 14 residues. The ends lost 6 bases at V and 1 base at J; junction bases unmatched: 3. Germline lookup yields CDR1 ENHRY and CDR2 SYGVKD. CDR3 nucleotides: TGTGCCATCAGCCCGACAGGGAGCAATCAGCCCCAGCATTTT. Translating it yields CAISPTGSNQPQHF.

The V and J genes are TRBV13 and TRBJ1-1, with 12 positions matching TRBD1. This CDR3 has 18 residues. Germline trimming cut 4 bases from V and 5 bases from J; bases unmatched to any gene: 14. Germline-derived CDR1 and CDR2 are PRHDT and FYEKMQ (reference sequence). CDR3 protein: CASSSYPPGQGATTEAFF. The DNA for the CDR3 is TGTGCCAGCAGCTCATACCCCCCGGGACAGGGGGCAACGACTGAAGCTTTCTTT.

The genes are TRBV7-9 and TRBJ2-3; 10 nucleotides align to TRBD2. Germline CDR1 and CDR2: SEHNR and FQNEAQ (reference sequence). CDR3 size: 17 residues. Trimming removed 4 bases from V and 2 bases from J; junction bases left unmatched: 9. This chain's CDR3 is CASSSLAGGKITDTQYF. The CDR3 DNA follows: TGTGCCAGCAGCTCCTTAGCGGGGGGCAAAATCACAGATACGCAGTATTTT.

This clone was detected only once. V gene TRBV4-2 combines with J gene TRBJ1-6; 7 nucleotides match TRBD1. CDR3 size: 17 residues. V was pared by 1 base and J by 4 bases, with 7 bases of the junction left unmatched. CDR1 and CDR2 (germline): LGHNA, YNFKEQ. The CDR3 loop is CASSQVLGTEYNSPLHF. CDR3 DNA: TGTGCCAGCAGCCAAGTGCTCGGGACAGAGTATAATTCACCCCTCCACTTT.

The CDR3 here is CASSPGGSSYEQYF. CDR3 in DNA: TGCGCCAGCTCCCCTGGCGGGAGCTCCTACGAGCAGTACTTC. The J gene is TRBJ2-7, the V gene TRBV10-1; TRBD2 aligns across 7 bases. V trimming: 8 bases; J trimming: 0 bases; junction bases outside the gene matches: 7. This CDR3 is 14 amino acids long. CDR1 is WNHNN, CDR2 SYGVQD, per germline (reference sequence).

The genes are TRBV12-3 or TRBV12-4 and TRBJ2-7, with TRBD2 matching over 8 bases. The CDR3 covers 13 residues. The V segment lost 3 bases and the J segment 6 bases; nucleotides outside the gene matches: 4. The CDR3 region is CASSFVAGSEQYF. CDR3 DNA: TGTGCCAGCAGTTTTGTAGCGGGGAGCGAGCAGTACTTC.

The chain has TRBV21-1 and TRBJ1-2; the table's D gene call, TRBD1, was not cross checked with the DNA. TRBV21-1 is annotated as a pseudogene. The CDR3 is 15 residues long. CDR3 in DNA: TGTGCCAGCAGCAAAGTAACAGAGATTAACTATGGCTACACCTTC. Its protein product is CASSKVTEINYGYTF.

This clone was detected only once. Within the sample, other DNA sequences also encode this same CDR3. V is TRBV29-1 and J is TRBJ1-2; D possibly corresponds to TRBD1 (6 bases). V lost 3 bases, J lost 6 bases, and 8 bases lay in between. This CDR3 region has 11 residues. CDR1 is SQVTM, CDR2 ANQGSEA, per germline. CDR3 loop: CSVDRGDGYTF. In nucleotides, the CDR3 is TGCAGCGTTGACAGGGGAGATGGCTACACCTTC. The full variable domain, rest sourced from reference TRBV29-1 and TRBJ1-2, is SAVISQKPSRDICQRGTSLTIQCQVDSQVTMMFWYRQQPGQSLTLIATANQGSEATYESGFVIDKFPISRPNLTFSTLTVSNMSPEDSSIYLCSVDRGDGYTFGSGTRLTVV.

This clone has just one count. V gene TRBV11-2 combines with J gene TRBJ1-1; D might be TRBD1 (6 bases). This CDR3 is 17 amino acids long. Between the trimmed V and J ends, which lost 1 base and 2 bases, there was a span of 17 bases. Germline-derived CDR1 and CDR2 are SGHAT and FQNNGV. CDR3 DNA sequence: TGTGCCAGCAGCTTAGTAGGGATTTCAGGGGCAAACACTGAAGCTTTCTTT. Its translation is CASSLVGISGANTEAFF.

This clone was counted a single time. The V call is TRBV6-5, the J call TRBJ1-1; D gene ambiguous. Germline assignment: CDR1 MNHEY and CDR2 SVGAGI. The CDR3 sequence is 14 residues long. V lost 2 bases, J lost 1 base, and 8 bases lay in between. The CDR3 DNA follows: TGTGCCAGCAGTTACACGGTACGGAACACTGAAGCTTTCTTT. This codes for CASSYTVRNTEAFF.

This clone is a singleton in its sample. The rearrangement joins TRBV21-1 to TRBJ1-2; TRBD1 is the table's D call and was not checked against the DNA. TRBV21-1 is designated a pseudogene. The CDR3 is made up of 16 amino acids. CDR3 sequence reads: CASSSHRNRTNYGYTF. CDR3 in DNA: TGTGCCAGCAGCTCCCACAGGAACAGAACTAACTATGGCTACACCTTC.

This sequence joins TRBV6-5 and TRBJ1-4, with 9 bases aligning to TRBD1. Germline V gene sequence: CDR1 MNHEY, CDR2 SVGAGI. V lost 5 bases, J lost 7 bases, and 8 bases stayed unmatched. This CDR3 has 15 residues. The CDR3 coding sequence is TGTGCCAGCAGTAGACAGGGGGGGGGAAGTGAAAAACTGTTTTTT. This encodes CASSRQGGGSEKLFF.

Here the CDR3 DNA reads TGCGCCAGCAGCTTGGCCTCGAATTCCCGGACTAGCGCTTTTTCCGAGCAGTACTTC. Protein: CASSLASNSRTSAFSEQYF. The rearrangement uses TRBV5-1 and TRBJ2-7; 9 positions agree with TRBD2. Trimming took 0 bases from V and 6 from J; bases not matched to a gene: 19. The germline CDR1 and CDR2 sequences are SGHRS and YFSETQ. This CDR3 region has 19 residues.

The V and J genes are TRBV7-9 and TRBJ2-3; TRBD1 matches at 7 bases. The CDR3 consists of 15 residues. After removal of 5 bases from V and 6 bases from J, the junction contained 11 bases not matched to a gene. CDR1 SEHNR and CDR2 FQNEAQ come from the germline V gene (reference sequence). The DNA of the CDR3 is TGTGCCAGCAGCGACGACAGGGAATATTCGGATACGCAGTATTTT. Translating gives CASSDDREYSDTQYF.

The chain combines TRBV20-1 with TRBJ1-2; D unclear. This CDR3 region has 14 residues. Looked up from germline, CDR1 is DFQATT and CDR2 is SNEGSKA (reference sequence). Deletions cut 3 bases from V and 0 bases from J, with 11 bases between. CDR3: CSASNWQANYGYTF. CDR3 nucleotide sequence: TGCAGTGCTAGTAATTGGCAAGCTAACTATGGCTACACCTTC.

V and J are TRBV5-6 and TRBJ2-7, with D tentatively TRBD2 (6 bases). The germline gives CDR1 SGHDT, CDR2 YYEEEE. Trimming took 4 bases from V and 0 from J, leaving 11 bases between them. The CDR3 extends over 14 amino acids. The CDR3 nucleotides read TGTGCCAGCAGCGCCGGAGGGAGCTCCTACGAGCAGTACTTC. It codes for CASSAGGSSYEQYF.

V is TRBV19 and J is TRBJ1-2; 11 bases agree with TRBD1. Germline CDR1 reads LNHDA; CDR2 reads SQIVND (reference sequence). There are 15 residues in the CDR3. The V and J ends lost 4 bases and 4 bases, in that order; junction bases with no gene match: 5. The CDR3 reads CASSRLGQGGYGYTF. CDR3 nucleotide sequence: TGTGCCAGTAGTAGACTGGGACAGGGGGGCTATGGCTACACCTTC.